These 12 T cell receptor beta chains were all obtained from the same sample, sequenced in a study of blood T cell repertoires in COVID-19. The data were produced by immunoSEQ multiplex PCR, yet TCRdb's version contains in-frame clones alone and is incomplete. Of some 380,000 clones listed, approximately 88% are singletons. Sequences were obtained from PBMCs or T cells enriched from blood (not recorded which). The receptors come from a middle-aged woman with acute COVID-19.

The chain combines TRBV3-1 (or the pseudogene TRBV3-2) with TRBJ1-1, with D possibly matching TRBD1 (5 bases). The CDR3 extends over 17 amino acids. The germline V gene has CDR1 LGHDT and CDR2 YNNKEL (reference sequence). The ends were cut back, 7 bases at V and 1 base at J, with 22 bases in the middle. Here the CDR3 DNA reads TGTGCCAGCACGCTACGGGGGGGTAAGGATTCGAACACTGAAGCTTTCTTT. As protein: CASTLRGGKDSNTEAFF.

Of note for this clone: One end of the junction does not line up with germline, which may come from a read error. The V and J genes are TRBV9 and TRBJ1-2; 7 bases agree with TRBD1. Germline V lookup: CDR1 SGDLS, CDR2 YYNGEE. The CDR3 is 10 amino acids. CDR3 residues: CASSEGTEAF. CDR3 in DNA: TGTGCCAGCAGCGAGGGGACAGAAGCCTTC. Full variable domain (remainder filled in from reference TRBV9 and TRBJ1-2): DSGVTQTPKHLITATGQRVTLRCSPRSGDLSVYWYQQSLDQGLQFLIQYYNGEERAKGNILERFSAQQFPDLHSELNLSSLELGDSALYFCASSEGTEAFGSGTRLTVV.

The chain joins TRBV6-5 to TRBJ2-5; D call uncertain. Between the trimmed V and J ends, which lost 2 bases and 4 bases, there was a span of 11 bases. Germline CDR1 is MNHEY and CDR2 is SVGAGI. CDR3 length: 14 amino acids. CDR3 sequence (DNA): TGTGCCAGCAGTTACGATTTGTCGGGAGAGACCCAGTACTTC. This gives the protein CASSYDLSGETQYF.

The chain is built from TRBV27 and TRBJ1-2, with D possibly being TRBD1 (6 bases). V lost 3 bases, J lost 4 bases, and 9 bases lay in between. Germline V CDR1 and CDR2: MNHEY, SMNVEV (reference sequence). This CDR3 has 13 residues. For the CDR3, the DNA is TGTGCCAGCAGTTTGTCAGGGGTCTATGGCTACACCTTC. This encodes CASSLSGVYGYTF.

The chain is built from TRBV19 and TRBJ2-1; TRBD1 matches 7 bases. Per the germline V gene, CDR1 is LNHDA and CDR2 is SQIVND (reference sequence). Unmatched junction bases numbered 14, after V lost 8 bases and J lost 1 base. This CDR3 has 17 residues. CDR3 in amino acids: CASSQRQGFSSYNEQFF. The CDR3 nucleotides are TGTGCCAGTTCACAGAGACAGGGTTTTAGTTCCTACAATGAGCAGTTCTTC.

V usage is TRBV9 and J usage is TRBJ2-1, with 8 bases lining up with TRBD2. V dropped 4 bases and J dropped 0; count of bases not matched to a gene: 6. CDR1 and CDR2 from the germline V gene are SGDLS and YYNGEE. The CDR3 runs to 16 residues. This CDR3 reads CASSPRGGASYNEQFF. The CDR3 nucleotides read TGTGCCAGCAGCCCCCGGGGGGGGGCCTCCTACAATGAGCAGTTCTTC.

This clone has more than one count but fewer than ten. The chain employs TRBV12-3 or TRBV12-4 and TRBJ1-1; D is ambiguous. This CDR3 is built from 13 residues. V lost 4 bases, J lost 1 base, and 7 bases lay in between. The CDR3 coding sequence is TGTGCCAGCAGTTGGGAGGGGAACACTGAAGCTTTCTTT. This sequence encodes CASSWEGNTEAFF.

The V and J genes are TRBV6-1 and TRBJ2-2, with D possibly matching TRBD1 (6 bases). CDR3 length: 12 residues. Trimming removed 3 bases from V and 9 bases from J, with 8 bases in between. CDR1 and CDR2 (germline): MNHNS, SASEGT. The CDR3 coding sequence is TGTGCCAGCAGTGAGGGGGCTAGGGAGCTGTTTTTT. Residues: CASSEGARELFF.

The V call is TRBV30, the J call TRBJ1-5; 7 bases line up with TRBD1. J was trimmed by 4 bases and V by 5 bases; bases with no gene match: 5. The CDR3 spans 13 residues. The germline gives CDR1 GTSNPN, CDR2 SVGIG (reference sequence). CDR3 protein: CAWGGQTNQPQHF. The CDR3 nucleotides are TGTGCCTGGGGGGGACAGACAAATCAGCCCCAGCATTTT.

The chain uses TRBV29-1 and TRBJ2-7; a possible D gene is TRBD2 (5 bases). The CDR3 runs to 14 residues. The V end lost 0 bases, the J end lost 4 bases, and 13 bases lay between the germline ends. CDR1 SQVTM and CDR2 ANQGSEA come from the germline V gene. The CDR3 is CSVEDWASPYEQYF. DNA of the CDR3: TGCAGCGTTGAAGATTGGGCTAGCCCGTACGAGCAGTACTTC.

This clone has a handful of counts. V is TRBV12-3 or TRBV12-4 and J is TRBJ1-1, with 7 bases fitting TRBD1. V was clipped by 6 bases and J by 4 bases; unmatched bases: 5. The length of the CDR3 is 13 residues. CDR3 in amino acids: CASRLTGITEAFF. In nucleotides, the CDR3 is TGTGCCAGCAGATTGACAGGGATCACTGAAGCTTTCTTT.

As DNA, the CDR3 is TGTGCCAGTAGTAAGTGGGAGTGGGGAGAGCAGTACTTC. Protein sequence: CASSKWEWGEQYF. V gene TRBV19 combines with J gene TRBJ2-7; a weak D match, TRBD2 (5 bases). V lost 4 bases and J 7 bases, leaving 14 bases between the germline ends. From germline, CDR1 is LNHDA and CDR2 SQIVND (reference sequence). This CDR3 is 13 amino acids long.